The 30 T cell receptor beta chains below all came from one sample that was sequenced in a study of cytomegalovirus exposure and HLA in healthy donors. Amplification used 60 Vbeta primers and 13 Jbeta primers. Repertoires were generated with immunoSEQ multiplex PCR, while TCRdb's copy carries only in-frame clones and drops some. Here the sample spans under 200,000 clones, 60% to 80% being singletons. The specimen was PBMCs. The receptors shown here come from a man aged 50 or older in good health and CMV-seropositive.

CDR3 in amino acids: CASSATGSNQPQHF. CDR3 DNA sequence: TGTGCCAGCAGCGCGACAGGGAGCAATCAGCCCCAGCATTTT. This chain connects TRBV9 to TRBJ1-5, with TRBD1 identical over 7 bases. V trimming: 3 bases; J trimming: 1 base; junction bases outside the gene matches: 1. The CDR3 is 14 amino acids. Germline CDR1 SGDLS, CDR2 YYNGEE.

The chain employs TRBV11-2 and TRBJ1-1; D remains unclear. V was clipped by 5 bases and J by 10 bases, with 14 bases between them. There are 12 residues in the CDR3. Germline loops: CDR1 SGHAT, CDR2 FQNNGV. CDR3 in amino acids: CASSLDTSGAFF. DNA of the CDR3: TGTGCCAGCAGCCTCGATACAAGCGGAGCTTTCTTT.

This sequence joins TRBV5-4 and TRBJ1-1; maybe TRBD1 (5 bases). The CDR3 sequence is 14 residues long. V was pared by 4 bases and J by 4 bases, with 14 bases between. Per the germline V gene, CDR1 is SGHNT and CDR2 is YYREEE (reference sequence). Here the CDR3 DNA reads TGTGCCAGCAGCCTTCAGGGCATTCGCACTGAAGCTTTCTTT. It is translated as CASSLQGIRTEAFF.

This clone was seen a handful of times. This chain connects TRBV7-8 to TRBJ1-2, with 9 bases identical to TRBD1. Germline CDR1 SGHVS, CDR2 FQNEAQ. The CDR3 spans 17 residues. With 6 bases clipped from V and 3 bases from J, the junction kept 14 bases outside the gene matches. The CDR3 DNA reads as TGTGCCAGCAGTCTCCGACAGGGGGAAGTTAAGTACTATGGCTACACCTTC. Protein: CASSLRQGEVKYYGYTF.

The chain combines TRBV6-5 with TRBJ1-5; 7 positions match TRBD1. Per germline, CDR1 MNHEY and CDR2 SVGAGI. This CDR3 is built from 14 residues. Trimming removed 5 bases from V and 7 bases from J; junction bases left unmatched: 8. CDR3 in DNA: TGTGCCAGCAGTAGAGACAGGGAAGGGCAGCCCCAGCATTTT. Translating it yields CASSRDREGQPQHF.

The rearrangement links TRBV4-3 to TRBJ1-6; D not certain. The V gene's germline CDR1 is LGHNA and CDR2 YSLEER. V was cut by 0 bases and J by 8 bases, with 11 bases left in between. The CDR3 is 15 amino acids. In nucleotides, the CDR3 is TGCGCCAGCAGCCAAGATAATACGGGGTATTCACCCCTCCACTTT. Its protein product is CASSQDNTGYSPLHF.

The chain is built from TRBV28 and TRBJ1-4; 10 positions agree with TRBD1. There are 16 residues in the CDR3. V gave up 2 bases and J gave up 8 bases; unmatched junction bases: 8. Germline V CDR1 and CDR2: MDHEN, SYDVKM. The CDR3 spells CASSLISGTGEEKLFF. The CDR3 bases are TGTGCCAGCAGTTTAATCTCCGGGACAGGGGAGGAAAAACTGTTTTTT.

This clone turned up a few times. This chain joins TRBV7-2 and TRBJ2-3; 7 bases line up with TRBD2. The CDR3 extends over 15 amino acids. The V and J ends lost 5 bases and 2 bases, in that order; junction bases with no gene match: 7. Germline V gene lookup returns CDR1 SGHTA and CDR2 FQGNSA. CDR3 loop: CASSPWGGDTDTQYF. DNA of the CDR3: TGTGCCAGCAGCCCGTGGGGGGGGGACACAGATACGCAGTATTTT.

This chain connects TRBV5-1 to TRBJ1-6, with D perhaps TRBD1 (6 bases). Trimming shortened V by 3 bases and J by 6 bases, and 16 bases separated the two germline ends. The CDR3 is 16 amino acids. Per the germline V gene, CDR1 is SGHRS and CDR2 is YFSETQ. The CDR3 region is CASSWGRDIPNSPLHF. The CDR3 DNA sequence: TGCGCCAGCAGCTGGGGCCGGGACATACCTAATTCACCCCTCCACTTT.

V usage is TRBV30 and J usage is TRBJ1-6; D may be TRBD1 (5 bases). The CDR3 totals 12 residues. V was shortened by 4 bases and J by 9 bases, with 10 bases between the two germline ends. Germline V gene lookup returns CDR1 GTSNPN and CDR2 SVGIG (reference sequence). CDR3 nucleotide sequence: TGTGCCTGGACAGGGTCGGGTTCACCCCTCCACTTT. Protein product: CAWTGSGSPLHF.

The CDR3 region has the DNA TGTGCCAGTACTGACCCCATGGAGGAGACCCAGTACTTC. It yields the protein CASTDPMEETQYF. This chain uses TRBV19 with TRBJ2-5; D unresolved. This CDR3 is built from 13 residues. Looked up from germline, CDR1 is LNHDA and CDR2 is SQIVND (reference sequence). V was shortened by 7 bases and J by 5 bases, with 14 bases between the two germline ends. Supplemented by reference TRBV19 and TRBJ2-5, the full variable domain reads DGGITQSPKYLFRKEGQNVTLSCEQNLNHDAMYWYRQDPGQGLRLIYYSQIVNDFQKGDIAEGYSVSREKKESFPLTVTSAQKNPTAFYLCASTDPMEETQYFGPGTRLLVL.

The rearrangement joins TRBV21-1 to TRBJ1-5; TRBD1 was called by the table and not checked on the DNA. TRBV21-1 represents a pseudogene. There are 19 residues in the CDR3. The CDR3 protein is CASSSTNFRINRGDQPQHF. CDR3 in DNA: TGTGCCAGCAGCTCAACAAATTTTCGGATTAACAGGGGCGATCAGCCCCAGCATTTT.

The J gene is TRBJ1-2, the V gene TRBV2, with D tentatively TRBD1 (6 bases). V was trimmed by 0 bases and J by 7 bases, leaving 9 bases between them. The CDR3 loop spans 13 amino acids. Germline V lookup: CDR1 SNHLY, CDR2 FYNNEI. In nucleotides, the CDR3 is TGTGCCAGCAGTGAAGCCAGGGGAACTGGCTACACCTTC. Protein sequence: CASSEARGTGYTF.

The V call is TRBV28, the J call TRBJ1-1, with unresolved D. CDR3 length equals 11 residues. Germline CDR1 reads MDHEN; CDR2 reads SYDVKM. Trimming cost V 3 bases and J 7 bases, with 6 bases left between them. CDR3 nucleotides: TGTGCCAGCAGTTTGGCCTTTGAAGCTTTCTTT. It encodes CASSLAFEAFF.

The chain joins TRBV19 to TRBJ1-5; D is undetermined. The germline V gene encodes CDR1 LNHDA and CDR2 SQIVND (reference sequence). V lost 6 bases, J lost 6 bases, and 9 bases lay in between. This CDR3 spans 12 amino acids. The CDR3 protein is CASSFAGQPQHF. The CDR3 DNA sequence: TGTGCCAGTAGCTTTGCGGGTCAGCCCCAGCATTTT. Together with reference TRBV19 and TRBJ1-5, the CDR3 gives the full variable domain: DGGITQSPKYLFRKEGQNVTLSCEQNLNHDAMYWYRQDPGQGLRLIYYSQIVNDFQKGDIAEGYSVSREKKESFPLTVTSAQKNPTAFYLCASSFAGQPQHFGDGTRLSIL.

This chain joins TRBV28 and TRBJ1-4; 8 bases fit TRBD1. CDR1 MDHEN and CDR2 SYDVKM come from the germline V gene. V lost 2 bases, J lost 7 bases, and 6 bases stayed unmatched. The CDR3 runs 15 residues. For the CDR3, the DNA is TGTGCCAGCAGTTTAGTGGGGACAGGTCGTGAAAAACTGTTTTTT. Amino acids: CASSLVGTGREKLFF.

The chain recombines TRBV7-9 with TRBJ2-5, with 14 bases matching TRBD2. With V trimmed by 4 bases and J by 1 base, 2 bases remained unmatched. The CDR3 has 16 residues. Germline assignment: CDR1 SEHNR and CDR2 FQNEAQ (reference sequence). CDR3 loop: CASSWTSGGIQETQYF. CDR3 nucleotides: TGTGCCAGCAGCTGGACTAGCGGGGGGATCCAAGAGACCCAGTACTTC.

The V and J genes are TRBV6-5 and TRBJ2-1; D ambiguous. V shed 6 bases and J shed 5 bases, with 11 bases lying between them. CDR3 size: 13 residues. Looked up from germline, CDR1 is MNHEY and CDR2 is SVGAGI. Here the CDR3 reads CASSIKLNNEQFF. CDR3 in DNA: TGTGCCAGCAGCATCAAACTTAACAATGAGCAGTTCTTC.

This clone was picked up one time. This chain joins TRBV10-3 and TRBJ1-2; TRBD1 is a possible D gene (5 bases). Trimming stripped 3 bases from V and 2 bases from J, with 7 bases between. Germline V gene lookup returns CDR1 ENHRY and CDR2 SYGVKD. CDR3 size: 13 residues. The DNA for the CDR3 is TGTGCCATCAGTGAAGACAGAAACTATGGCTACACCTTC. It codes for CAISEDRNYGYTF.

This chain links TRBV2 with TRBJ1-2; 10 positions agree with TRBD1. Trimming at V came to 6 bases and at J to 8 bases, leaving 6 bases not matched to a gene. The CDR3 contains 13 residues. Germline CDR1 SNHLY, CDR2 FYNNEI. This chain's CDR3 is CASRGQGFGGYTF. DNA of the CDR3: TGTGCCAGCAGGGGACAGGGGTTCGGAGGCTACACCTTC.

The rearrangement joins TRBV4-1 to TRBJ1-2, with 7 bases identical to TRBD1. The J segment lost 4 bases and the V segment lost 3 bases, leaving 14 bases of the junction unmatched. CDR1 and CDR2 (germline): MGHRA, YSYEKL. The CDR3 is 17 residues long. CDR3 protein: CASSQGQPLGRLYGYTF. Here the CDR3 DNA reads TGCGCCAGCAGCCAGGGACAGCCCCTTGGACGGCTCTATGGCTACACCTTC.

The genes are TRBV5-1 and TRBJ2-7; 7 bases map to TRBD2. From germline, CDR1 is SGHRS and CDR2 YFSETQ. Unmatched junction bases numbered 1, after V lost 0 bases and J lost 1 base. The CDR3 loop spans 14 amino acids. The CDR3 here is CASSLGEGSYEQYV. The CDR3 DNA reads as TGCGCCAGCAGCTTGGGGGAGGGTTCCTACGAGCAGTACGTC.

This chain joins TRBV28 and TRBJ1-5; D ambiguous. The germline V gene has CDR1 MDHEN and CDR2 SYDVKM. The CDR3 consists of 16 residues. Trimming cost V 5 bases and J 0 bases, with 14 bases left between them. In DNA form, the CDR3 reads TGTGCCAGCAGTAAAAGCTCCAGGATTAGCAATCAGCCCCAGCATTTT. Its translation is CASSKSSRISNQPQHF.

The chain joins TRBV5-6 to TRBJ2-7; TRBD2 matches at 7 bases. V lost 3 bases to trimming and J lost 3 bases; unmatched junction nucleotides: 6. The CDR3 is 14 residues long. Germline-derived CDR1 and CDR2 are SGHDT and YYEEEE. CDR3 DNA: TGTGCCAGCAGCTCCCCCAGGGAGGGCTACGAGCAGTACGTC. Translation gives CASSSPREGYEQYV.

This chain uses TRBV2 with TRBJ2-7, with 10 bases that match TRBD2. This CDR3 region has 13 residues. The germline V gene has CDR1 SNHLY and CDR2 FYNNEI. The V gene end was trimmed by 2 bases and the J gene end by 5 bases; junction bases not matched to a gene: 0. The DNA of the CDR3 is TGTGCCAGCAGTGAACTAGCGGGGGACGAGCAGTACGTC. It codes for CASSELAGDEQYV.

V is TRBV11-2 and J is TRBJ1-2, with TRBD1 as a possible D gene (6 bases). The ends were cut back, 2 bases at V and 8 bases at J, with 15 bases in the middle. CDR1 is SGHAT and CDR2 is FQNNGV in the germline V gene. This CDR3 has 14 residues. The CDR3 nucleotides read TGTGCCAGCAGCTTATTGGGGGGGCGCGGAGGCTACACCTTC. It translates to CASSLLGGRGGYTF.

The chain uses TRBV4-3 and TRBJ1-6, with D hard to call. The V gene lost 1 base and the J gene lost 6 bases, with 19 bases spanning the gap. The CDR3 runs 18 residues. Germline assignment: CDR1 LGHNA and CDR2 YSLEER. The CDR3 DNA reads TGCGCCAGCAGCCAAGCCCTGCGGGCCTTCGGGAGTAATTCACCCCTCCACTTT. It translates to CASSQALRAFGSNSPLHF.

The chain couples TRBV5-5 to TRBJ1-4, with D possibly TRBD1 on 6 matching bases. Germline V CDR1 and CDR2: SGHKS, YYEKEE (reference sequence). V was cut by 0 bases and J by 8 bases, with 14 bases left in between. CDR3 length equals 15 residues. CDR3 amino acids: CASSLAWGQGEKLFF. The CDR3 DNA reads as TGTGCCAGCAGCTTGGCCTGGGGACAAGGAGAAAAACTGTTTTTT. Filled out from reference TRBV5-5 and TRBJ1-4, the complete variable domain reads DAGVTQSPTHLIKTRGQQVTLRCSPISGHKSVSWYQQVLGQGPQFIFQYYEKEERGRGNFPDRFSARQFPNYSSELNVNALLLGDSALYLCASSLAWGQGEKLFFGSGTQLSVL.

The CDR3: CASSVERSTADTQYF. Written as DNA, the CDR3 is TGTGCCAGCAGCGTAGAAAGGTCGACAGCAGATACGCAGTATTTT. V usage is TRBV9 and J usage is TRBJ2-3; perhaps TRBD1 as D (5 bases). This CDR3 is built from 15 residues. V shed 0 bases and J shed 4 bases, with 12 bases lying between them. Germline values: CDR1 SGDLS, CDR2 YYNGEE. The full variable domain, in which reference TRBV9 and TRBJ2-3 provide the parts outside the CDR3, is DSGVTQTPKHLITATGQRVTLRCSPRSGDLSVYWYQQSLDQGLQFLIQYYNGEERAKGNILERFSAQQFPDLHSELNLSSLELGDSALYFCASSVERSTADTQYFGPGTRLTVL.

The CDR3 DNA reads as TGCAGCGCGGGGACTCGGGGTGCCTACGAGCAGTACTTC. This translates into CSAGTRGAYEQYF. The V gene is TRBV29-1, the J gene TRBJ2-7; TRBD2 might be the D (6 bases). The CDR3 sequence is 13 residues long. Per germline, CDR1 SQVTM and CDR2 ANQGSEA. Trimming removed 7 bases from V and 2 bases from J, with 15 bases in between.